This TCR beta chain was identified in a study of response to subunit inactivated influenza vaccine. Study observations and caveats: That few new T cells are recruited by each seasonal influenza vaccination was the authors' suggestion.

This clonotype turned up a few times. Its target is unknown. TCRdb analysed the RT-PCR reads with MiXCR anew, one entry per CDR3 protein. The sample lists about 780,000 distinct CDR3 sequences, around a sixth occurring once. The germline gives CDR1 SGHTA, CDR2 FQGNSA. The CDR3 is 18 amino acids. Unmatched junction bases numbered 10, after V lost 0 bases and J lost 1 base. This receptor was identified in a man aged 50 or older who received an inactivated influenza vaccine. Sequencing used PBMCs from blood, obtained approximately 5 days after vaccination. The chain is built from TRBV7-2 and TRBJ2-7; TRBD2 aligns across 9 bases. CDR3 bases: TGTGCCAGCAGCTTAGCGACTAGCGGAGGTGGAGTTTCCTACGAGCAGTACTTC. Its protein product is CASSLATSGGGVSYEQYF. Together with reference TRBV7-2 and TRBJ2-7, the CDR3 gives the full variable domain: GAGVSQSPSNKVTEKGKDVELRCDPISGHTALYWYRQSLGQGLEFLIYFQGNSAPDKSGLPSDRFSAERTGGSVSTLTIQRTQQEDSAVYLCASSLATSGGGVSYEQYFGPGTRLTVT.